Here is one TCR beta chain with its context. The source of the sample is a study of blood T cell repertoires in COVID-19. Background on the study: Cohort 3 recovered donors had two negative PCRs, clearance, or symptom resolution. Material from acute and convalescent COVID-19 was sourced from the United States, Italy and Spain.

This CDR3 contains 13 residues. V dropped 5 bases and J dropped 8 bases, with 14 bases sitting between them. Germline CDR1 reads MNHEY; CDR2 reads SVGAGI. Residents of under 25 US areas, aged about 18 to 89 years, made up the participants. Original processing notes: From reference gene primer amplification, estimates of nucleated cell counts were derived. Clones were sequenced by immunoSEQ multiplex PCR, and TCRdb holds only the in-frame ones, with some missing. The DNA gave D and trimming, while V, J and clone size come from that table. The repertoire has roughly 200,000 clones, 86% of them found once; the top ten carry approximately 23%.

This TCR was sampled from a woman aged 40 to 49 in a cohort exposed to, infected with or recovered from COVID-19 (not recorded which). The V call is TRBV6-5, the J call TRBJ2-3, with D maybe TRBD2 (5 bases). Source material: PBMCs or T cells enriched from blood (not recorded which). In DNA, the CDR3 is TGTGCCAGCAGTATCCCGACTGAGGGTACGCAGTATTTT. It codes for CASSIPTEGTQYF.